These 5 T cell receptor beta chains were sequenced from one sample in a study of T-cell reconstitution after alpha-beta-depleted transplantation in children. Preparation of the TCRbeta library was carried out with unique molecular identifiers. TCRdb analysed the PCR reads with MiXCR anew, one entry per CDR3 protein. The sample holds around 400,000 distinct CDR3 sequences; 11% are singletons and the top ten take approximately 5%. The material was PBMCs from the stem cell graft donor, obtained from the stem cell graft. The receptor source for this set is a human donor who donated a stem cell graft to a child with acute myeloid leukemia.

This clonotype was found a few times. The rearrangement joins TRBV20-1 to TRBJ2-5; possibly TRBD2 for D (5 bases). With 6 bases removed from V and 2 bases from J, the gap between germline ends came to 13 bases. The CDR3 is made up of 13 amino acids. Germline CDR1 reads DFQATT; CDR2 reads SNEGSKA (reference sequence). CDR3 in amino acids: CSARLGVQETQYF. For the CDR3, the DNA is TGCAGTGCCAGGCTCGGGGTACAAGAGACCCAGTACTTC.

The genes are TRBV5-1 and TRBJ1-2, with TRBD1 identical over 10 bases. Per the germline V gene, CDR1 is SGHRS and CDR2 is YFSETQ. The V segment lost 4 bases and the J segment 2 bases; nucleotides outside the gene matches: 8. The CDR3 is 16 amino acids. The chain's CDR3 is CASSPDRGEPNYGYTF. The CDR3 coding sequence is TGCGCCAGCAGCCCGGACAGGGGGGAGCCGAACTATGGCTACACCTTC.

This clonotype turned up a few times. The V and J genes are TRBV10-2 and TRBJ2-7, with D hard to call. The length of the CDR3 is 12 residues. V was pared by 2 bases and J by 3 bases, with 5 bases between. Germline V gives CDR1 WSHSY, CDR2 SAAADI. This chain's CDR3 is CASSELGYEQYV. Here the CDR3 DNA reads TGCGCCAGCAGTGAGCTAGGCTACGAGCAGTACGTC.

This clonotype has just a few counts. The V gene is TRBV7-9, the J gene TRBJ2-1; TRBD2 matches 7 bases. The germline CDR1 and CDR2 sequences are SEHNR and FQNEAQ (reference sequence). CDR3 length: 16 amino acids. J was trimmed by 5 bases and V by 0 bases; bases with no gene match: 7. The CDR3 loop reads CASSLASASGNNEQFF. DNA for the CDR3: TGTGCCAGCAGCTTAGCAAGTGCTAGCGGAAACAATGAGCAGTTCTTC. The full variable domain, in which reference TRBV7-9 and TRBJ2-1 provide the parts outside the CDR3, is DTGVSQNPRHKITKRGQNVTFRCDPISEHNRLYWYRQTLGQGPEFLTYFQNEAQLEKSRLLSDRFSAERPKGSFSTLEIQRTEQGDSAMYLCASSLASASGNNEQFFGPGTRLTVL.

At least ten counts were recorded for this clonotype. The chain recombines TRBV7-2 with TRBJ2-5, with D possibly TRBD1 on 8 matching bases. The CDR3 covers 17 residues. Germline V lookup: CDR1 SGHTA, CDR2 FQGNSA. V was cut by 1 base and J by 1 base, with 16 bases left in between. CDR3 sequence: CASSLGGSTGGQETQYF. As DNA, the CDR3 is TGTGCCAGCAGCTTAGGCGGGAGCACAGGGGGCCAAGAGACCCAGTACTTC.